This T cell receptor beta chain was recorded in a study of control samples from healthy donors and cancer patients. Some clones are missing from TCRdb's copy, which holds only in-frame ones; the method was immunoSEQ multiplex PCR. The table includes some 99,000 clones, around 88% detected once. CDR1 is SEHNR, CDR2 FQNEAQ, per germline (reference sequence). Trimming took 2 bases from V and 3 from J, leaving 10 bases between them. The CDR3 sequence is 14 residues long. The clonotype originates from a woman in her fifties or sixties in good health. The specimen sequenced was blood. The chain links TRBV7-9 to TRBJ1-1, with a weak D call TRBD1 (6 bases). The CDR3, as DNA: TGTGCCAGCAGCTTACGGGGGGCGGACACTGAAGCTTTCTTT. Residues: CASSLRGADTEAFF.